These T cell receptor beta chains were read from a single sample in a study of blood T cell repertoires in COVID-19. TCRdb's table, derived via immunoSEQ multiplex PCR, lists solely in-frame clones and lacks some. The data show some 45,000 clones, about 86% seen once. Sequencing was performed on peripheral blood. Receptor source: a human donor in a cohort sampled during active COVID-19. CDR3s include the opening cysteine and the closing phenylalanine or tryptophan. The order of the fields is V gene, D gene, clone size, J gene, CDR3 DNA, CDR3 protein. A D gene is named only where the DNA matches it firmly. Only some rows state a clone size, as once, few, many or a class for expanded clones.

v_gene: TRBV7-9; d_gene: TRBD1; abundance: NA; j_gene: TRBJ2-3; CDR3nt: TGTGCCAGCAGCTTAGTAGACAGGGCGGATACGCAGTATTTT; CDR3aa: CASSLVDRADTQYF
v_gene: TRBV5-1; d_gene: TRBD2; abundance: NA; j_gene: TRBJ2-5; CDR3nt: TGCGCCAGCAGCGTAATGACTAGCGGCCAAGAGACCCAGTACTTC; CDR3aa: CASSVMTSGQETQYF
v_gene: TRBV4-1; d_gene: TRBD1; abundance: NA; j_gene: TRBJ1-1; CDR3nt: TGCGCCAGCAGCCAACCGGTGACAGGGAGGCCTGAAGCTTTCTTT; CDR3aa: CASSQPVTGRPEAFF
v_gene: TRBV7-9; d_gene: NA; abundance: NA; j_gene: TRBJ2-1; CDR3nt: TGTGCCAGCAGCTTATCCGGTGGGCGGGGTAACAATGAGCAGTTCTTC; CDR3aa: CASSLSGGRGNNEQFF
v_gene: TRBV15; d_gene: NA; abundance: NA; j_gene: TRBJ2-7; CDR3nt: TGTGCCACCAGCAGAGGCCAAGGGGTAACAGGCGAGCAGTACTTC; CDR3aa: CATSRGQGVTGEQYF
v_gene: TRBV11-2; d_gene: NA; abundance: NA; j_gene: TRBJ2-3; CDR3nt: TGTGCCAGCAGCTTACAGGGAGGTGATACGCAGTATTTT; CDR3aa: CASSLQGGDTQYF
v_gene: TRBV18; d_gene: NA; abundance: NA; j_gene: TRBJ2-7; CDR3nt: TGTGCCAGCTCACCAGTCAGGACAGAGTCCTACGAGCAGTACTTC; CDR3aa: CASSPVRTESYEQYF
v_gene: TRBV5-8; d_gene: NA; abundance: few; j_gene: TRBJ2-3; CDR3nt: TGTGCCAGCAGTATTGGCCCTAGCACAGATACGCAGTATTTT; CDR3aa: CASSIGPSTDTQYF
v_gene: TRBV7-9; d_gene: NA; abundance: NA; j_gene: TRBJ1-4; CDR3nt: TGTGCCAGCAGCTTAGTCCGGGGGAATAATGAAAAACTGTTTTTT; CDR3aa: CASSLVRGNNEKLFF
v_gene: TRBV3-1/TRBV3-2; d_gene: NA; abundance: NA; j_gene: TRBJ2-3; CDR3nt: TGTGCCAGCAGCCAAGATCTACCAGATACGCAGTATTTT; CDR3aa: CASSQDLPDTQYF
v_gene: TRBV9; d_gene: NA; abundance: NA; j_gene: TRBJ2-3; CDR3nt: TGTGCCAGCAGCGGCGGGACGGCGACAGATACGCAGTATTTT; CDR3aa: CASSGGTATDTQYF
v_gene: TRBV6-6; d_gene: NA; abundance: few; j_gene: TRBJ1-6; CDR3nt: TGTGCCAGCACCTTACAGAGGACAGCGATGAATTCACCCCTCCACTTT; CDR3aa: CASTLQRTAMNSPLHF
v_gene: TRBV7-3; d_gene: TRBD2; abundance: NA; j_gene: TRBJ2-7; CDR3nt: TGTGCCAGCAGCATGTCCGGGACTAGCCGCGAGCAGTACTTC; CDR3aa: CASSMSGTSREQYF
v_gene: TRBV2; d_gene: NA; abundance: NA; j_gene: TRBJ1-5; CDR3nt: TGTGCCAGCAGTGAGGAGGCCCTTGGCAATCAGCCCCAGCATTTT; CDR3aa: CASSEEALGNQPQHF
v_gene: TRBV13; d_gene: TRBD1; abundance: NA; j_gene: TRBJ1-1; CDR3nt: TGTGCCAGCAGCCCCCAGGGACAGGGAAGGACTGAAGCTTTCTTT; CDR3aa: CASSPQGQGRTEAFF
v_gene: TRBV9; d_gene: NA; abundance: NA; j_gene: TRBJ1-5; CDR3nt: TGTGCCAGCAGCGCGACCCCCCCCAGGGGAAATCAGCCCCAGCATTTT; CDR3aa: CASSATPPRGNQPQHF
v_gene: TRBV6-6; d_gene: NA; abundance: NA; j_gene: TRBJ1-4; CDR3nt: TGTGCCAGCGTCAGGCCGGATGAAAAACTGTTTTTT; CDR3aa: CASVRPDEKLFF